This TCR beta chain was identified in a study of shared clonotypes between healthy human individuals. Across the whole study: Aged 18 to 49, the donors were a couple of women and a few men. Study-wide results and caveats: It was observed that 5% to 6% of naive CD4 clonotypes were shared across a few donors. In contrast to clonotypes shared by all four donors, non-shared clonotypes had lower generation probabilities.

A word on this clone: The antigen is unknown.

Germline V lookup: CDR1 SNHLY, CDR2 FYNNEI. V dropped 4 bases and J dropped 3 bases, with 12 bases sitting between them. This CDR3 has 14 amino acids. TCRdb's table, derived via immunoSEQ multiplex PCR, lists solely in-frame clones and lacks some. Counted here are about 1 million clones, approximately 72% occurring once; the ten biggest clones make up about 1.4%. The receptor's source is a man younger than 30 in good health. Sample: memory CD4+ T cells sorted from blood. The subset here: CD45RA-negative fraction. V usage is TRBV2 and J usage is TRBJ1-2; tentatively, D is TRBD1 (6 bases). CDR3 coding DNA: TGTGCCAGCAGTGGGGGGGGCAGTGACTATGGCTACACCTTC. Translation gives CASSGGGSDYGYTF.